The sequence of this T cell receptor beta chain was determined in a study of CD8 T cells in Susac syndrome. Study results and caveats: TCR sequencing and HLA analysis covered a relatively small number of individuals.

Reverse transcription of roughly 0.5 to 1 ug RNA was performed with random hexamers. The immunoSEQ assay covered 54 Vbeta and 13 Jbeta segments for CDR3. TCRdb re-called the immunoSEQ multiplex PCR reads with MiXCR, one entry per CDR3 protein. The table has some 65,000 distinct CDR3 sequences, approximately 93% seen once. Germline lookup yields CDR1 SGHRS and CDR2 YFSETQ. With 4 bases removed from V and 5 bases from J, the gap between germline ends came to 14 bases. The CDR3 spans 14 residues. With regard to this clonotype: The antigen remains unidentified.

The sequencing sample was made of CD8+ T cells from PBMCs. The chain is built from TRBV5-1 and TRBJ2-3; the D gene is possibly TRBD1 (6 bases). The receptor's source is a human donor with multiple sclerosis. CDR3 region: CASSEQGTQDTQYF. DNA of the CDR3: TGCGCCAGCAGCGAGCAGGGGACCCAAGATACGCAGTATTTT.